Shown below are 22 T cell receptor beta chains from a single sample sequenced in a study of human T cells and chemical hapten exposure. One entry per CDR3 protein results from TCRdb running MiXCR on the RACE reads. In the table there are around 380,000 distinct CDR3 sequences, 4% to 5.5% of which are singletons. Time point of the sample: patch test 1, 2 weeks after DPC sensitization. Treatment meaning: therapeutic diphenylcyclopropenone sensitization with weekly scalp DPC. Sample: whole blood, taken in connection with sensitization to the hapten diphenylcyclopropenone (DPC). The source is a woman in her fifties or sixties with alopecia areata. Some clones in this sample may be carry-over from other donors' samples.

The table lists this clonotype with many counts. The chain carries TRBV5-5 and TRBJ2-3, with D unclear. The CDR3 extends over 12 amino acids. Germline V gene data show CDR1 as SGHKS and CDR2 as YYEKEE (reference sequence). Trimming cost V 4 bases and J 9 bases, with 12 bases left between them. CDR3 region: CASSPHGSTQYF. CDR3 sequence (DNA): TGTGCCAGCAGCCCCCATGGGTCAACGCAGTATTTT.

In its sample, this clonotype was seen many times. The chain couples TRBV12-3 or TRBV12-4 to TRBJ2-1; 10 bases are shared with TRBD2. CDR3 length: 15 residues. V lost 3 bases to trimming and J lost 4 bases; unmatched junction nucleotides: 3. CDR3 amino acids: CASSLGAGGYNEQFF. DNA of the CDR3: TGTGCCAGCAGTTTGGGAGCGGGAGGGTACAATGAGCAGTTCTTC.

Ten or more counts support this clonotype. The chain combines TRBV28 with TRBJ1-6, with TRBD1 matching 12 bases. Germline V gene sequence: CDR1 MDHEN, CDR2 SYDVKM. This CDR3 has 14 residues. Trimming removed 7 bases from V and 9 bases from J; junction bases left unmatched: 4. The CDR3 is CASMSGQGASPLHF. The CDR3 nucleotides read TGTGCCAGCATGTCGGGACAGGGGGCTTCACCCCTCCACTTT.

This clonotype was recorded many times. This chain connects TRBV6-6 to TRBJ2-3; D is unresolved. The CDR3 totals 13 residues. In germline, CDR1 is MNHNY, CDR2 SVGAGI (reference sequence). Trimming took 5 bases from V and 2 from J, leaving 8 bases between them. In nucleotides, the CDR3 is TGTGCCAGCAGTCCCACTATCACAGATACGCAGTATTTT. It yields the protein CASSPTITDTQYF.

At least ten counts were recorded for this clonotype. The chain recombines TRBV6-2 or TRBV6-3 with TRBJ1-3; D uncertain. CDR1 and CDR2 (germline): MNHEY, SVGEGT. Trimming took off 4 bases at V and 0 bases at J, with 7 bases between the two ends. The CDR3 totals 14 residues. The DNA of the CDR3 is TGTGCCAGCAGTTTACAACTCTCTGGAAACACCATATATTTT. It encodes CASSLQLSGNTIYF.

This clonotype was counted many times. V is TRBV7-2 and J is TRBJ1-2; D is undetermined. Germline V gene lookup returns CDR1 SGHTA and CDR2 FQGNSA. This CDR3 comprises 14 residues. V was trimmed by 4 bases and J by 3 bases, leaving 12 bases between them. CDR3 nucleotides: TGTGCCAGCAGCTCAGCCGCCAGTGACTATGGCTACACCTTC. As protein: CASSSAASDYGYTF. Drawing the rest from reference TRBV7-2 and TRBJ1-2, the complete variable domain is GAGVSQSPSNKVTEKGKDVELRCDPISGHTALYWYRQSLGQGLEFLIYFQGNSAPDKSGLPSDRFSAERTGGSVSTLTIQRTQQEDSAVYLCASSSAASDYGYTFGSGTRLTVV.

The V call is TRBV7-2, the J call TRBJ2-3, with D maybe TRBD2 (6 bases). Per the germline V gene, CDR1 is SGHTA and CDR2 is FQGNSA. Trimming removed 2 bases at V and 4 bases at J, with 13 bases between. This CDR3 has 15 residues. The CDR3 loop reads CASSLTGVNSDTQYF. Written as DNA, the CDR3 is TGTGCCAGCAGCTTAACGGGAGTGAACTCAGATACGCAGTATTTT.

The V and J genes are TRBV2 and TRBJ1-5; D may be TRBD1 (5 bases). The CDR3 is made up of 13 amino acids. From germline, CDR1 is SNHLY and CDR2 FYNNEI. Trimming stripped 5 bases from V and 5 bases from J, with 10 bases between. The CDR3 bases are TGTGCCAGCAGTTCAGGGACTTATCAGCCCCAGCATTTT. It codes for CASSSGTYQPQHF.

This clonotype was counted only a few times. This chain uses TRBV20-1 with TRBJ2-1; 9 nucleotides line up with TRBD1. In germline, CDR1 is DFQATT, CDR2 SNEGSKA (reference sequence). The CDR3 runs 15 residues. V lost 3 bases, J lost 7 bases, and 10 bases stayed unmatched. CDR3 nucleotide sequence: TGCAGTGCTAGTTCGGGACAGGGAGTTCTGAATGAGCAGTTCTTC. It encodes CSASSGQGVLNEQFF.

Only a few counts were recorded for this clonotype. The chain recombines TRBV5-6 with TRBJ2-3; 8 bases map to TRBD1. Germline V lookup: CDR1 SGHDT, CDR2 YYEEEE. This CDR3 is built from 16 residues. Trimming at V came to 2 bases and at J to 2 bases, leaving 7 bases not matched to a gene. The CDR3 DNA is TGTGCCAGCAGCTTTGAAGGGACAGGAGACACAGATACGCAGTATTTT. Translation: CASSFEGTGDTDTQYF.

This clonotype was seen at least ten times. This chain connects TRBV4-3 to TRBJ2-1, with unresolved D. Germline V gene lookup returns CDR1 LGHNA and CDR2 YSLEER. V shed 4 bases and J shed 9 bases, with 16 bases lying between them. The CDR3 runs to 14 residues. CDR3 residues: CASSRYASPAEQFF. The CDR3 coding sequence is TGCGCCAGCAGCCGCTATGCGTCCCCTGCTGAGCAGTTCTTC.

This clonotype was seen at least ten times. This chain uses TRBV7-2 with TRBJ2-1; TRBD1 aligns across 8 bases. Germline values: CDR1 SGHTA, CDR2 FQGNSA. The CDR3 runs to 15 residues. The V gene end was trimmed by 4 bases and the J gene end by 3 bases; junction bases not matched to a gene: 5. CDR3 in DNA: TGTGCCAGCAGCTCTAGACAGGGGAACTACAATGAGCAGTTCTTC. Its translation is CASSSRQGNYNEQFF.

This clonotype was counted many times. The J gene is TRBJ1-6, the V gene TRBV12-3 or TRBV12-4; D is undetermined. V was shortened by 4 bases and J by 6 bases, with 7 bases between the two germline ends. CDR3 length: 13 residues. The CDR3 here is CASSSAANSPLHF. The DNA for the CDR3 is TGTGCCAGCAGTTCAGCGGCTAATTCACCCCTCCACTTT.

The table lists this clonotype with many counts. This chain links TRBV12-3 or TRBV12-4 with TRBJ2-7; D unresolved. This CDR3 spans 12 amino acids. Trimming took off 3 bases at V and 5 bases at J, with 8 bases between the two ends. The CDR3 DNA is TGTGCCAGCAGTTTTTTCGGTGACGAGCAGTACTTC. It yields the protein CASSFFGDEQYF.

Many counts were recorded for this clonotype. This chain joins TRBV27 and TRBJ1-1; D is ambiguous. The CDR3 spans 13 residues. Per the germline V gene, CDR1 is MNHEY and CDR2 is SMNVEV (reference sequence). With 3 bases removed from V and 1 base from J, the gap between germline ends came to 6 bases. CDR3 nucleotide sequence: TGTGCCAGCAGTTTCGCTGCGAACACTGAAGCTTTCTTT. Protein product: CASSFAANTEAFF.

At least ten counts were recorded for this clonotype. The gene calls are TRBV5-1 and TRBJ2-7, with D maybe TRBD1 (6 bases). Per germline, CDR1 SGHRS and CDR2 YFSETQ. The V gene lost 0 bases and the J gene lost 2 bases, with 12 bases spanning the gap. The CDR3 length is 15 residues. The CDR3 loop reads CASSLGQGRPYEQYF. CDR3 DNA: TGCGCCAGCAGCTTGGGGCAGGGGCGGCCCTACGAGCAGTACTTC.

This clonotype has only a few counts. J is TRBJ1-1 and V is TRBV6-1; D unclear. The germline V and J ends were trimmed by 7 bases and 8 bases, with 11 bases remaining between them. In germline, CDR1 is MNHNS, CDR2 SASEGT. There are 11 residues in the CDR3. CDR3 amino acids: CASTRTTEAFF. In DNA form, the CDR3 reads TGTGCCAGCACCAGGACCACGGAAGCTTTCTTT.

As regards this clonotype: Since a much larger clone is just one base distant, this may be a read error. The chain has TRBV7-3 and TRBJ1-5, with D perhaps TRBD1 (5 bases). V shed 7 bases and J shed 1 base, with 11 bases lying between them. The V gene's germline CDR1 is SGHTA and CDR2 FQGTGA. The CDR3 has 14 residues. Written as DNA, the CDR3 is TGTGCCAGCATCAAGGGGAAAAGCAATCAGCCCCAGCATTTT. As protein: CASIKGKSNQPQHF.

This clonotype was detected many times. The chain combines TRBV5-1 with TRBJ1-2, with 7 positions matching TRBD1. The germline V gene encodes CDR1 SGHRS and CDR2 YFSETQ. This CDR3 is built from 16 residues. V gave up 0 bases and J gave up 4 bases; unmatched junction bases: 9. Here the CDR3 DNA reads TGCGCCAGCAGCTTGGAGGGGTACAGGGGTGGCTATGGCTACACCTTC. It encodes CASSLEGYRGGYGYTF.

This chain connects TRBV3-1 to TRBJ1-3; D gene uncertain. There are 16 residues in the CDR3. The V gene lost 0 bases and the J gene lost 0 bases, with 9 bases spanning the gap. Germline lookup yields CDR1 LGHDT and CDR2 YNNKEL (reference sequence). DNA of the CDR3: TGTGCCAGCAGCCAAGATGACCGAGTCTCTGGAAACACCATATATTTT. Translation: CASSQDDRVSGNTIYF. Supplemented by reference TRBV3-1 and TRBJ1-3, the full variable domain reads DTAVSQTPKYLVTQMGNDKSIKCEQNLGHDTMYWYKQDSKKFLKIMFSYNNKELIINETVPNRFSPKSPDKAHLNLHINSLELGDSAVYFCASSQDDRVSGNTIYFGEGSWLTVV.

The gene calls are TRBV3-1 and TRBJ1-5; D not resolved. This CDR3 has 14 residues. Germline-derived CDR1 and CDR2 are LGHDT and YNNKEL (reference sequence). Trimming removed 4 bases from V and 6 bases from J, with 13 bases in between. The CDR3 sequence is CASSPAGGTQPQHF. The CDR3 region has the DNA TGTGCCAGCAGCCCAGCGGGTGGCACTCAGCCCCAGCATTTT.

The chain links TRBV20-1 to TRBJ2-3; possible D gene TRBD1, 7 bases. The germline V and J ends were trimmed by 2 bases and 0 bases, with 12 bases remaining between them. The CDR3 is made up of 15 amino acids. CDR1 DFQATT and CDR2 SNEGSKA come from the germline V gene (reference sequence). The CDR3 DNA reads TGCAGTGCTAGACACGCGGGACAGAGCACAGATACGCAGTATTTT. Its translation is CSARHAGQSTDTQYF.